One and the same sample provided the 11 T cell receptor beta chains below, sequenced in a study of T-cell memory formation after mild COVID-19 (dated by TCRdb to 2020 to 2022). The library was prepared using 5' RACE. The sequencer was an Illumina NovaSeq 6000. TCRdb reanalyzed the raw reads on its own, using fastp at Q25 for trimming and MiXCR for clone calling, and kept in-frame beta chains. Identical CDR3 proteins give one entry, which carries the most common genes and DNA. For this sample there are some 100,000 distinct CDR3 sequences; around 10% appear just once. 40% of the sample rests with the top ten. The sequencing input was PBMCs or a T cell subset sorted from them (not recorded which). Receptors were obtained from a man aged 18 to 30 who had mild COVID-19 (a few samples of this study predate the infection). The sample titles of this study are shuffled in the database, so cell type and time point are left out; the donor was told from shared clones.

The chain links TRBV10-2 to TRBJ2-5, with no clear D. The CDR3 runs 13 residues. Germline assignment: CDR1 WSHSY and CDR2 SAAADI. The ends were cut back, 4 bases at V and 5 bases at J, with 11 bases in the middle. In DNA form, the CDR3 reads TGCGCCAGCAGTGGGAGAAGCTGGGAGACCCAGTACTTC. The encoded protein is CASSGRSWETQYF.

The chain is built from TRBV11-2 and TRBJ2-7; 9 bases map to TRBD1. Germline CDR1 reads SGHAT; CDR2 reads FQNNGV. J gave up 0 bases and V 5 bases, and 5 bases lay outside the gene matches. This CDR3 contains 15 residues. The CDR3 DNA is TGTGCCAGCAGCAGCTGGGACAGGGACTCCTACGAGCAGTACTTC. It yields the protein CASSSWDRDSYEQYF.

In the case of this clonotype: The CDR3 end shows no conserved phenylalanine or tryptophan, and so a read error is likely. The rearrangement uses TRBV6-6 and TRBJ1-2; a possible D gene is TRBD1 (5 bases). CDR3 length: 15 amino acids. V lost 4 bases and J lost 6, with 18 bases in between. Germline lookup yields CDR1 MNHNY and CDR2 SVGAGI (reference sequence). The CDR3, as DNA: TGTGCCAGCAGTTTCGAGGGGTCTTGGGAAAATGGCTACACCTTA. Protein product: CASSFEGSWENGYTL.

The V and J genes are TRBV28 and TRBJ2-1, with 10 bases that match TRBD2. The CDR3 runs 15 residues. Trimming at V came to 3 bases and at J to 7 bases, leaving 6 bases not matched to a gene. Per the germline V gene, CDR1 is MDHEN and CDR2 is SYDVKM. The chain's CDR3 is CASSFASGGANEQFF. As DNA, the CDR3 is TGTGCCAGCAGTTTTGCCAGCGGGGGGGCGAATGAGCAGTTCTTC.

V gene TRBV14 combines with J gene TRBJ2-3; maybe TRBD2 (5 bases). Trimming left V 1 base short and J 4 bases short, with 12 bases between. The CDR3 contains 15 residues. Germline CDR1 is SGHDN and CDR2 is FVKESK. The chain's CDR3 is CASSQVPTAADTQYF. The CDR3 DNA reads TGTGCCAGCAGCCAAGTTCCAACAGCGGCAGATACGCAGTATTTT.

This clonotype has only a few counts. This chain joins TRBV2 and TRBJ2-3; D is undetermined. The CDR3 runs to 13 residues. In germline, CDR1 is SNHLY, CDR2 FYNNEI. V lost 5 bases and J lost 0, with 6 bases in between. CDR3 sequence (DNA): TGTGCCAGCAGTTTTGAGAGCACAGATACGCAGTATTTT. Its translation: CASSFESTDTQYF.

The V gene is TRBV6-2 or TRBV6-3, the J gene TRBJ2-1; TRBD2 might be the D (6 bases). V lost 1 base and J lost 13, with 11 bases in between. The CDR3 sequence is 12 residues long. Germline V lookup: CDR1 MNHEY, CDR2 SVGEGT. CDR3 protein: CASSYLGTVQFF. CDR3 DNA: TGTGCCAGCAGTTACTTAGGGACTGTACAGTTCTTC.

This clonotype was seen repeatedly, ten times or more. The chain joins TRBV7-6 to TRBJ2-3; D is perhaps TRBD2 (6 bases). The V gene lost 4 bases and the J gene lost 1 base, with 18 bases spanning the gap. Looked up from germline, CDR1 is SGHVS and CDR2 is FNYEAQ. The CDR3 runs to 17 residues. CDR3 amino acids: CASSSRGRGSGTDTQYF. CDR3 sequence (DNA): TGTGCCAGCAGCTCGCGGGGAAGGGGTTCTGGCACAGATACGCAGTATTTT. The full variable domain, with the rest looked up from reference TRBV7-6 and TRBJ2-3, is GAGVSQSPRYKVTKRGQDVALRCDPISGHVSLYWYRQALGQGPEFLTYFNYEAQQDKSGLPNDRFSAERPEGSISTLTIQRTEQRDSAMYRCASSSRGRGSGTDTQYFGPGTRLTVL.

The chain combines TRBV7-2 with TRBJ2-5; D is ambiguous. The CDR3 sequence is 14 residues long. V lost 4 bases, J lost 5 bases, and 14 bases lay in between. Germline CDR1 and CDR2: SGHTA and FQGNSA. DNA of the CDR3: TGTGCCAGCAGCTACCGATTTGGGTCGGAGACCCAGTACTTC. Amino acids: CASSYRFGSETQYF.

The chain links TRBV15 to TRBJ2-3; possibly TRBD2 for D (6 bases). The germline V gene has CDR1 LNHNV and CDR2 YYDKDF (reference sequence). This CDR3 region has 15 residues. V was pared by 5 bases and J by 5 bases, with 17 bases between. CDR3 protein: CATSGGPVARDTQYF. CDR3 sequence (DNA): TGTGCCACCAGCGGAGGGCCAGTGGCACGAGATACGCAGTATTTT. The variable domain in full, completed from reference TRBV15 and TRBJ2-3, reads DAMVIQNPRYQVTQFGKPVTLSCSQTLNHNVMYWYQQKSSQAPKLLFHYYDKDFNNEADTPDNFQSRRPNTSFCFLDIRSPGLGDTAMYLCATSGGPVARDTQYFGPGTRLTVL.

This clonotype occurred a few times. The V and J genes are TRBV27 and TRBJ1-1, with D unclear. Trimming pared 5 bases from V and 7 bases from J, leaving 11 bases between. Looked up from germline, CDR1 is MNHEY and CDR2 is SMNVEV (reference sequence). This CDR3 contains 12 residues. The CDR3 DNA follows: TGTGCCAGCAGTCCCAATATGCTTGAAGCTTTCTTT. Translating it yields CASSPNMLEAFF.